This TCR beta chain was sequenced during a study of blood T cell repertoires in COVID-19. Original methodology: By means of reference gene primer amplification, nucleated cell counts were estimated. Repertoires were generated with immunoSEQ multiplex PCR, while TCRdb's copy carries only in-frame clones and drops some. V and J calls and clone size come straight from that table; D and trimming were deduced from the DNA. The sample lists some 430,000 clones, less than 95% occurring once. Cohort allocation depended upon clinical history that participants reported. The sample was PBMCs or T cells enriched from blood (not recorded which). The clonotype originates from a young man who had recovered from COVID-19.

CDR3 sequence: CASSIGFHSNQPQHF. CDR3 DNA sequence: TGTGCCAGTAGTATCGGGTTCCATAGCAATCAGCCCCAGCATTTT. The chain employs TRBV19 and TRBJ1-5, with D unclear. The CDR3 sequence is 15 residues long. Germline V gives CDR1 LNHDA, CDR2 SQIVND (reference sequence). The V end was cut by 3 bases, the J end by 0 bases, with 9 bases between.